The 15 T cell receptor beta chains presented below share a single source sample, sequenced in a study of T cell repertoires in cytomegalovirus infection. In TCRdb, the reads were re-called with MiXCR into one record per CDR3 protein. The sample contains a few hundred thousand distinct CDR3 sequences, approximately 30% of which appear only once. The antigens these receptors bind are not known. Here the sequenced sample was cultured PBMCs, taken from culture after CMV antigen stimulation. The receptors were sampled from a human donor in good health (CMV status not recorded). Some clones in this sample may be carry-over from other donors' samples.

The chain recombines TRBV28 with TRBJ1-6, with 9 bases identical to TRBD1. V was pared by 6 bases and J by 7 bases, with 7 bases of the junction left unmatched. The CDR3 is 15 residues long. CDR1 and CDR2 (germline): MDHEN, SYDVKM. CDR3 DNA: TGTGCCAGCAGGGATCGGACAGGGGCAAATTCACCCCTCCACTTT. It specifies CASRDRTGANSPLHF.

The chain combines TRBV10-2 with TRBJ1-1; D gene uncertain. V shed 4 bases and J shed 0 bases, with 12 bases lying between them. The CDR3 is 15 amino acids. CDR1 WSHSY and CDR2 SAAADI come from the germline V gene. CDR3 bases: TGCGCCAGCAGTGGGTTAGGAGTCATGAACACTGAAGCTTTCTTT. This gives the protein CASSGLGVMNTEAFF.

Comments on this clonotype: A much more abundant neighbour one base away suggests this may be a read error. The rearrangement uses TRBV7-2 and TRBJ2-7; D gene ambiguous. V lost 5 bases, J lost 7 bases, and 18 bases lay in between. Germline loops: CDR1 SGHTA, CDR2 FQGNSA. The CDR3 has 14 amino acids. CDR3 in DNA: TGTGCCAGCAGCGACCCCGGCGACATGAGGGAGCAGTACTTC. It yields the protein CASSDPGDMREQYF.

The count of this clonotype is one. This chain joins TRBV7-9 and TRBJ2-2; TRBD2 might be the D (5 bases). V was cut by 3 bases and J by 5 bases, with 13 bases left in between. The CDR3 has 15 residues. Germline values: CDR1 SEHNR, CDR2 FQNEAQ (reference sequence). The CDR3 region has the DNA TGTGCCAGCAGCTTCCGGACTGAATGGACCGGGGAGCTGTTTTTT. As protein: CASSFRTEWTGELFF.

This clonotype was recorded a few times. V is TRBV28 and J is TRBJ1-2; unclear D gene. Trimming removed 7 bases at V and 4 bases at J, with 10 bases between. The CDR3 length is 12 residues. Germline CDR1 reads MDHEN; CDR2 reads SYDVKM. The DNA for the CDR3 is TGTGCCAGCACCCCGGAGGGCTATGGCTACACCTTC. As protein: CASTPEGYGYTF.

Written as DNA, the CDR3 is TGTGCCACCAGTAAACCAGGGTACCAAGAGACCCAGTACTTC. This sequence encodes CATSKPGYQETQYF. The genes are TRBV15 and TRBJ2-5; D is possibly TRBD1 (5 bases). V lost 6 bases and J lost 0, with 11 bases in between. CDR1 and CDR2 (germline): LNHNV, YYDKDF (reference sequence). The CDR3 extends over 14 amino acids.

Comments on this clonotype: A much larger clone lies one base from this, so it may be a read error. The chain is built from TRBV7-8 and TRBJ2-2, with 7 bases matching TRBD2. Germline V gene lookup returns CDR1 SGHVS and CDR2 FQNEAQ. With 5 bases clipped from V and 2 bases from J, the junction kept 14 bases outside the gene matches. The CDR3 runs to 18 residues. The CDR3 DNA follows: TGTGCCAGCAGCCCCCTCCCCGGGACTATCGAAAACACCGGGGAGCTGTTTTTT. Translation: CASSPLPGTIENTGELFF.

Only a few counts were recorded for this clonotype. The chain combines TRBV4-1 with TRBJ2-3; TRBD2 matches at 8 bases. With V trimmed by 4 bases and J by 2 bases, 20 bases remained unmatched. Germline CDR1 MGHRA, CDR2 YSYEKL. The CDR3 covers 20 residues. In DNA form, the CDR3 reads TGCGCCAGCAGCCCCACTGAGGGAGAGATCGGGGGGGAAACCACAGATACGCAGTATTTT. Encoded protein: CASSPTEGEIGGETTDTQYF.

This clonotype was detected a few times. The J gene is TRBJ2-7, the V gene TRBV12-3 or TRBV12-4; 8 nucleotides agree with TRBD2. The CDR3 is 16 amino acids. V lost 3 bases and J lost 5; bases outside the gene matches: 12. The CDR3 sequence is CASSFSFGSGSDEQYF. The CDR3, as DNA: TGTGCCAGCAGTTTTTCCTTTGGAAGCGGGAGCGACGAGCAGTACTTC.

V and J are TRBV11-2 and TRBJ2-5, with TRBD1 matching over 7 bases. The CDR3 contains 14 residues. Germline assignment: CDR1 SGHAT and CDR2 FQNNGV. V shed 3 bases and J 3 bases; nucleotides not matched to a gene: 4. The CDR3 DNA follows: TGTGCCAGCAGCTTGCCACAGGGGAAAGAGACCCAGTACTTC. Translated, it gives CASSLPQGKETQYF.

A few counts support this clonotype. J is TRBJ2-7 and V is TRBV27, with 7 bases fitting TRBD2. V shed 2 bases and J 2 bases; nucleotides not matched to a gene: 6. The V gene's germline CDR1 is MNHEY and CDR2 SMNVEV (reference sequence). The CDR3 consists of 15 residues. In DNA, the CDR3 is TGTGCCAGCAGTTTAAGGAGCGGGGCTACCTACGAGCAGTACGTC. Its translation is CASSLRSGATYEQYV.

This clonotype has only a few counts. This rearrangement joins TRBV28 to TRBJ2-1; 7 nucleotides align to TRBD1. Germline CDR1 MDHEN, CDR2 SYDVKM. The length of the CDR3 is 13 residues. V shed 6 bases, J shed 7 bases, and the junction held 6 bases outside the gene matches. The CDR3 bases are TGTGCCAGCAGGGTCAGGGGGTGGAATGAGCAGTTCTTC. Translated: CASRVRGWNEQFF. The full variable domain, in which reference TRBV28 and TRBJ2-1 provide the parts outside the CDR3, is DVKVTQSSRYLVKRTGEKVFLECVQDMDHENMFWYRQDPGLGLRLIYFSYDVKMKEKGDIPEGYSVSREKKERFSLILESASTNQTSMYLCASRVRGWNEQFFGPGTRLTVL.

The V and J genes are TRBV2 and TRBJ1-5, with a weak D call TRBD1 (5 bases). Between the trimmed V and J ends, which lost 6 bases and 6 bases, there was a span of 15 bases. The length of the CDR3 is 14 residues. Looked up from germline, CDR1 is SNHLY and CDR2 is FYNNEI. CDR3 region: CASSRRGVGQPQHF. CDR3 sequence (DNA): TGTGCCAGCAGCCGTCGGGGGGTTGGTCAGCCCCAGCATTTT.

There are a few counts of this clonotype. The gene calls are TRBV4-2 and TRBJ2-2; D remains unclear. The V gene lost 3 bases and the J gene lost 6 bases, with 8 bases spanning the gap. There are 13 residues in the CDR3. The germline V gene encodes CDR1 LGHNA and CDR2 YNFKEQ. The CDR3 loop reads CASSQTPAGELFF. The CDR3 DNA is TGTGCCAGCAGCCAGACCCCCGCCGGGGAGCTGTTTTTT.

This clonotype was found a few times. The chain carries TRBV4-3 and TRBJ2-3; possibly TRBD1 or TRBD2 for D (6 bases each). Trimming stripped 2 bases from V and 4 bases from J, with 19 bases between. Germline CDR1 and CDR2: LGHNA and YSLEER. This CDR3 has 17 amino acids. The CDR3: CASSQNFQGWGADTQYF. CDR3 DNA: TGCGCCAGCAGCCAAAACTTCCAGGGGTGGGGGGCAGATACGCAGTATTTT.